This TCR beta chain was recorded in a study of T cell repertoires in cytomegalovirus infection. At the level of the study: Public TCR beta signature analysis indicated the presence of both CMV infection and matching HLA type. Regarding the study as a whole: Pooled public TCR beta family frequency picked out CMV carriers with the relevant HLA.

Trimming left V 5 bases short and J 8 bases short, with 6 bases between. This CDR3 region has 11 residues. The germline V gene has CDR1 MNHNS and CDR2 SASEGT. TCRdb itself ran the reads through MiXCR, one entry per CDR3 protein. The sample lists 750,000 to 900,000 distinct CDR3 sequences, 25% to 35% seen once, with around 13% in the top ten. This clonotype appeared a few times. Its antigen is unidentified. The material was cultured CD8+ T cells from PBMCs, obtained from culture after CMV antigen stimulation. The chain links TRBV6-1 to TRBJ1-4; D uncertain. The receptor was isolated from a human donor in good health (CMV status not recorded). Some clones in this sample may be carry-over from other donors' samples. This CDR3 reads CASSNQEKLFF. In DNA, the CDR3 is TGTGCCAGCAGTAACCAAGAAAAACTGTTTTTT.